Shown below are 13 T cell receptor beta chains from a single sample sequenced in a study of cytomegalovirus exposure and HLA in healthy donors. PCR was performed using 60 Vbeta and 13 Jbeta primers. The assay was immunoSEQ multiplex PCR, and TCRdb's table has in-frame clones only and misses some. The sample contains roughly 200,000 clones, about nine tenths of which appear only once. Sequencing was carried out using PBMCs. All receptors derive from a man aged 25 to 40 in good health and CMV-seronegative.

This chain uses TRBV5-8 with TRBJ2-1, with a tentative D call TRBD1 (6 bases). V dropped 4 bases and J dropped 12 bases, with 14 bases sitting between them. This CDR3 has 12 amino acids. CDR1 SGHTS and CDR2 YDEGEE come from the germline V gene. CDR3 nucleotide sequence: TGTGCCAGCAGCCGGGACCTAGGGGGGCAGTTCTTC. Residues: CASSRDLGGQFF.

This clone was seen only once. The rearrangement uses TRBV4-1 and TRBJ1-5, with D possibly being TRBD1 (6 bases). The germline V and J ends were trimmed by 4 bases and 2 bases, with 18 bases remaining between them. The CDR3 spans 17 residues. CDR1 MGHRA and CDR2 YSYEKL come from the germline V gene. In DNA form, the CDR3 reads TGCGCCAGCAGCCGCATCCCCACAGGGTTGGGCAATCAGCCCCAGCATTTT. As protein: CASSRIPTGLGNQPQHF.

This chain joins TRBV7-9 and TRBJ2-3; TRBD2 aligns across 14 bases. The CDR3 has 17 residues. The V gene end was trimmed by 5 bases and the J gene end by 2 bases; junction bases not matched to a gene: 6. The germline V gene encodes CDR1 SEHNR and CDR2 FQNEAQ (reference sequence). The CDR3 DNA is TGTGCCAGCAGCGGTAGACTAGCGGGAGGGTCCACAGATACGCAGTATTTT. Translating it yields CASSGRLAGGSTDTQYF.

This clone was found a few times. Written as DNA, the CDR3 is TGTGCCAGCTTCCAGGGGTCTAGTATCTTCACTCATGAGCAGTTCTTC. Encoded protein: CASFQGSSIFTHEQFF. The chain uses TRBV7-9 and TRBJ2-1, with D maybe TRBD1 (6 bases). V dropped 8 bases and J dropped 8 bases, with 25 bases sitting between them. CDR3 size: 16 residues. Germline-derived CDR1 and CDR2 are SEHNR and FQNEAQ (reference sequence). Supplemented by reference TRBV7-9 and TRBJ2-1, the full variable domain reads DTGVSQNPRHKITKRGQNVTFRCDPISEHNRLYWYRQTLGQGPEFLTYFQNEAQLEKSRLLSDRFSAERPKGSFSTLEIQRTEQGDSAMYLCASFQGSSIFTHEQFFGPGTRLTVL.

J is TRBJ2-1 and V is TRBV9; 8 bases agree with TRBD2. Germline values: CDR1 SGDLS, CDR2 YYNGEE. The trim removed 0 bases at V and 6 bases at J, leaving 5 bases unmatched. The CDR3 extends over 15 amino acids. The CDR3, as DNA: TGTGCCAGCAGCGTAGACGGGAGGGCCTTCAATGAGCAGTTCTTC. Protein sequence: CASSVDGRAFNEQFF.

The V and J genes are TRBV28 and TRBJ2-7, with 11 bases fitting TRBD2. Germline assignment: CDR1 MDHEN and CDR2 SYDVKM. The CDR3 is 16 amino acids. The J segment lost 4 bases and the V segment lost 8 bases, leaving 13 bases of the junction unmatched. As DNA, the CDR3 is TGTGCCAGCGCGGATGGGGGTAGCGGGGGGGGATACGAGCAGTACTTC. Protein product: CASADGGSGGGYEQYF. The variable domain in full, completed from reference TRBV28 and TRBJ2-7, reads DVKVTQSSRYLVKRTGEKVFLECVQDMDHENMFWYRQDPGLGLRLIYFSYDVKMKEKGDIPEGYSVSREKKERFSLILESASTNQTSMYLCASADGGSGGGYEQYFGPGTRLTVT.

The CDR3 nucleotides read TGTGCCAGCAGCTTAGGGACAGGGGGTGCAACTAATGAAAAACTGTTTTTT. Its translation is CASSLGTGGATNEKLFF. The chain couples TRBV7-6 to TRBJ1-4, with TRBD1 matching 10 bases. CDR1 and CDR2 (germline): SGHVS, FNYEAQ. The length of the CDR3 is 17 residues. J was trimmed by 0 bases and V by 1 base; bases with no gene match: 2.

This clone was recorded a few times. V gene TRBV11-2 combines with J gene TRBJ1-4; unclear D gene. Germline loops: CDR1 SGHAT, CDR2 FQNNGV. This CDR3 contains 16 residues. V lost 2 bases and J lost 6, with 16 bases in between. CDR3 DNA sequence: TGTGCCAGCAGCTTATCCTCCGCGGGCGGGTATGAAAAACTGTTTTTT. Protein product: CASSLSSAGGYEKLFF.

This sequence joins TRBV4-1 and TRBJ1-1; no clear D. Per germline, CDR1 MGHRA and CDR2 YSYEKL. CDR3 length: 13 residues. The ends were cut back, 4 bases at V and 5 bases at J, with 11 bases in the middle. The CDR3, as DNA: TGCGCCAGCAGCCGGGCGGGAGCGACTGAAGCTTTCTTT. It translates to CASSRAGATEAFF.

Only one count was recorded for this clone. The V call is TRBV11-2, the J call TRBJ1-1; 8 nucleotides agree with TRBD1. Germline lookup yields CDR1 SGHAT and CDR2 FQNNGV. Trimming took 2 bases from V and 12 from J; bases not matched to a gene: 5. The CDR3 has 12 amino acids. The DNA of the CDR3 is TGTGCCAGCAGCTTACTGACAGGGGAGACTTTCTTT. Protein product: CASSLLTGETFF.

This sequence joins TRBV7-8 and TRBJ1-5; perhaps TRBD1 as D (5 bases). The germline V and J ends were trimmed by 5 bases and 5 bases, with 13 bases remaining between them. The CDR3 totals 14 residues. Germline CDR1 SGHVS, CDR2 FQNEAQ. The CDR3 sequence is CASSVRVDDQPQHF. The CDR3 DNA is TGTGCCAGCAGCGTCAGGGTTGACGATCAGCCCCAGCATTTT.

The CDR3 sequence is CASSQVVTSGGVTDTQYF. DNA of the CDR3: TGTGCCAGCAGCCAAGTTGTCACTAGCGGGGGGGTGACAGATACGCAGTATTTT. The J gene is TRBJ2-3, the V gene TRBV4-2; 13 nucleotides agree with TRBD2. Germline trimming cut 1 base from V and 3 bases from J; bases unmatched to any gene: 7. The CDR3 contains 18 residues. Per the germline V gene, CDR1 is LGHNA and CDR2 is YNFKEQ.

The V and J genes are TRBV15 and TRBJ1-4, with TRBD1 matching 10 bases. CDR1 LNHNV and CDR2 YYDKDF come from the germline V gene (reference sequence). This CDR3 has 15 residues. Losses at the gene ends were 4 bases for V and 6 bases for J; bases not matched to a gene: 5. CDR3 nucleotides: TGTGCCACCAGCACCTATGGGACAGGGGATGAAAAACTGTTTTTT. Its translation: CATSTYGTGDEKLFF.